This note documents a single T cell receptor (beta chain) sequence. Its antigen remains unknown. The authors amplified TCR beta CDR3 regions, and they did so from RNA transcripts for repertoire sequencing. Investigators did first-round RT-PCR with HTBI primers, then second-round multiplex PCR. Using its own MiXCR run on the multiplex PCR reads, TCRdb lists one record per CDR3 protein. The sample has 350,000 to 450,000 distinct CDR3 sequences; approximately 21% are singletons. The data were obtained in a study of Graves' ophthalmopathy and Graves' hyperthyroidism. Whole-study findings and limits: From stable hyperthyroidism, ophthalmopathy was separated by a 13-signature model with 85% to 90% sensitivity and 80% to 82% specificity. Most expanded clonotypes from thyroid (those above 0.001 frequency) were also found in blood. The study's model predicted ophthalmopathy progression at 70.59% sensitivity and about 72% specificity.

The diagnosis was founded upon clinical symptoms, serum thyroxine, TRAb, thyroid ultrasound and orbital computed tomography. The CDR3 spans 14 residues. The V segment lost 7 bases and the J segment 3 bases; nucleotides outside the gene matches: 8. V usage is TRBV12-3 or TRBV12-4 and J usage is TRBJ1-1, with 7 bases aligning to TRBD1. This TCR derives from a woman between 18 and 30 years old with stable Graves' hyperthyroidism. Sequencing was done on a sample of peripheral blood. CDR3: CASNLRQGYTEAFF. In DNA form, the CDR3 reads TGTGCCAGCAACCTACGACAGGGCTACACTGAAGCTTTCTTT.